This note documents a single TCR beta chain sequence. Its antigen is unknown. The record originates from a study of CD8 T cells in ankylosing spondylitis. Study-level results: A subset of motif variants has previously been described in the synovial fluid and blood of reactive arthritis. Blood from ankylosing spondylitis patients appeared to carry a characteristic roughly eight-variant TCR beta motif. Peripheral blood samples showed relatively rare disease-linked clones, and these clones were CD8+. Within matched ankylosing spondylitis synovial fluid, disease-linked clones were reportedly significantly enriched.

Construction of TCR beta libraries was performed using quantitative 5'-RACE with molecular barcodes. TCRdb redid the calling of the 5' RACE reads with MiXCR, one entry per CDR3 protein. Of fewer than 650,000 distinct CDR3 sequences listed, approximately 12% are singletons. V lost 3 bases and J lost 4; bases outside the gene matches: 4. Germline CDR1 is DFQATT and CDR2 is SNEGSKA (reference sequence). CDR3 length: 13 amino acids. The gene calls are TRBV20-1 and TRBJ2-3; 7 bases agree with TRBD1. The receptor was isolated from a male donor with ankylosing spondylitis. The sequenced material came from blood, either unsorted or a sorted T cell fraction (not recorded which). Here the CDR3 DNA reads TGCAGTGCTAGGGGAACAGGGGCAGATACGCAGTATTTT. Its protein product is CSARGTGADTQYF.